The rows below give T cell receptor beta chains drawn from one sample of a study of cytomegalovirus exposure and HLA in healthy donors. Data came from immunoSEQ multiplex PCR; TCRdb stores just in-frame clones and leaves some out. The repertoire holds more than 110,000 clones, with almost 85% as singletons. The sequencing input was PBMCs. These receptors were obtained from a man aged 30 to 39 in good health and CMV-seropositive. Each CDR3 is given with its conserved first and last residue. A D gene is named only where the DNA matches it firmly. Clone size is shown for a subset of rows, as once, few, many or a class of expanded clone.

TGCGCCAGCAGTGAGGAGCGGGGGCCCCTCCTTGAGCAGTTCTTC	CASSEERGPLLEQFF	-	TRBV10-1	TRBJ2-1	TRBD2
TGCAGCGTTTCACCGGGACAGGTTTCCTACGAGCAGTACTTC	CSVSPGQVSYEQYF	-	TRBV29-1	TRBJ2-7	TRBD1
TGCGCCAGCAGCAGAGGGGGCAATGAGCAGTTCTTC	CASSRGGNEQFF	-	TRBV10-2	TRBJ2-1	-
TGTGCCAGCAGCACAGAGATGCGGGGGGGCCGCACCGGGGAGCTGTTTTTT	CASSTEMRGGRTGELFF	-	TRBV5-4	TRBJ2-2	TRBD2
TGTGCCAGTAGAGCAGACAGTGCTCACAATCAGCCCCAGCATTTT	CASRADSAHNQPQHF	-	TRBV19	TRBJ1-5	-
TGTGCCAGCTCACCGGACAGGTCCGGGGCTGAAGCTTTCTTT	CASSPDRSGAEAFF	-	TRBV18	TRBJ1-1	TRBD1
TGTGCCAGCAGTTACATCGGTGAGCAGTTCTTC	CASSYIGEQFF	few	TRBV6-5	TRBJ2-1	-
TGTGCCAGTACCCCCCCAGGGCAGGGCTCCTACAATGAGCAGTTCTTC	CASTPPGQGSYNEQFF	-	TRBV19	TRBJ2-1	-
TGTGCCAGCAGTGAGGGCCCCAAGGATACCTACGAGCAGTACTTC	CASSEGPKDTYEQYF	-	TRBV6-1	TRBJ2-7	-
TGTGCCAGCAGCCCCGGGACTAGCGGGGGATACGAGCAGTACTTC	CASSPGTSGGYEQYF	-	TRBV7-9	TRBJ2-7	TRBD2
TGTGTAAGCGGGACTTCCTACGAGCAGTACTTC	CVSGTSYEQYF	-	TRBV28	TRBJ2-7	TRBD2
TGCGCCAGCAGTGGGACTTTCGGAGATACGCAGTATTTT	CASSGTFGDTQYF	-	TRBV10-1	TRBJ2-3	-
TGTGCCTGGTCGCTAGGGCAGGGTGGCTACACCTTC	CAWSLGQGGYTF	-	TRBV30	TRBJ1-2	-
TGTGCCAGCAGTCAAGGTCACCTGGCGGGGGGCTACAATGAGCAGTTCTTC	CASSQGHLAGGYNEQFF	-	TRBV4-2	TRBJ2-1	TRBD2
TGCAGCGTTGATGGTGGGAGCACTGAAGCTTTCTTT	CSVDGGSTEAFF	-	TRBV29-1	TRBJ1-1	-